This record looks at one T cell receptor beta chain sequence and its context. The antigen remains unidentified. Measured with immunoSEQ multiplex PCR; TCRdb has only the in-frame clones, and not every one. Found here are about a million clones, 60% to 85% of them singletons; the top ten hold about 1.5%. V was trimmed by 4 bases and J by 5 bases, leaving 11 bases between them. The CDR3 totals 13 residues. From germline, CDR1 is SGHDN and CDR2 FVKESK. The data were taken from a study of shared clonotypes between healthy human individuals. Study-wide points: The naive CD4 repertoires of four donors were compared, and roughly 5% of clonotypes were shared. Expectations were that clonotype sharing among donors would be affected by sequencing depth. Naive subsets generally exceeded memory subsets in estimated richness.

The clonotype originates from a man aged 18 to 29 in good health. The chain carries TRBV14 and TRBJ1-1; D gene uncertain. The sequenced sample was memory CD4+ T cells sorted from blood. This sample's subset: CD45RA-negative fraction. CDR3 DNA sequence: TGTGCCAGCAGCCCAATTACGGCTACTGAAGCTTTCTTT. Protein sequence: CASSPITATEAFF.